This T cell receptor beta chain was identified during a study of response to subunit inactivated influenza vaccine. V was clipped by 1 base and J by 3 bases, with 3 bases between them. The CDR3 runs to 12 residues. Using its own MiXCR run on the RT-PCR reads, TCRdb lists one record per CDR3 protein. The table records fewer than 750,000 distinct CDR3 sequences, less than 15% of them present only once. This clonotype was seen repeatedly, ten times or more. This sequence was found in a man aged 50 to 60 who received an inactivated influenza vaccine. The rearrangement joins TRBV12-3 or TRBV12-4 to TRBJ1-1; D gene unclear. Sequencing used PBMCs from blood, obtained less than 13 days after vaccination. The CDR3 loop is CASSLEYTEAFF. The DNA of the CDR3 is TGTGCCAGCAGTTTAGAGTACACTGAAGCTTTCTTT.